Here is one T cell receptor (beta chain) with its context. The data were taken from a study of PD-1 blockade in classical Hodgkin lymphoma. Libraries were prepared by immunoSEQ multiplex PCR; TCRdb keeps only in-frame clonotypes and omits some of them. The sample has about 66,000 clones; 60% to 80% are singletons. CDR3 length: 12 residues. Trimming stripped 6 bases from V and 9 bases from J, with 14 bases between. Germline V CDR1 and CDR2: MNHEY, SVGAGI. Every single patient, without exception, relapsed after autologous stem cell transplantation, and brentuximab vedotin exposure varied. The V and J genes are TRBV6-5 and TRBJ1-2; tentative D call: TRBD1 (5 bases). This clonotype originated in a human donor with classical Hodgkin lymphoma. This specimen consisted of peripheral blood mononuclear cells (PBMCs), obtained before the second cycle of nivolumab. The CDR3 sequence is CASRLRDQSYTF. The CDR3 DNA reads TGTGCCAGCAGGCTCAGGGACCAGAGCTACACCTTC.